Listed below are T cell receptor beta chains from one sample, sequenced in a study of cytomegalovirus exposure and HLA in healthy donors. The data were produced by immunoSEQ multiplex PCR, yet TCRdb's version contains in-frame clones alone and is incomplete. Of about 170,000 clones listed, roughly 86% are singletons. What was sequenced was PBMCs. These receptors originate from a man younger than 35 in good health and CMV-seropositive. CDR3s include the opening cysteine and the closing phenylalanine or tryptophan. The D gene is left open where the match is weak. Clone size is shown for a subset of rows, as once, few, many or a class of expanded clone.

clone_size: few; d_call: TRBD2; j_call: TRBJ2-5; v_call: TRBV7-9; cdr3_aa: CASSTNLAGEEETQYF; cdr3_nt: TGTGCCAGCAGCACGAACCTAGCGGGGGAAGAAGAGACCCAGTACTTC
clone_size: .; d_call: TRBD1; j_call: TRBJ1-1; v_call: TRBV4-1; cdr3_aa: CASSPTQTGYTEAFF; cdr3_nt: TGCGCCAGCAGCCCGACCCAGACAGGGTACACTGAAGCTTTCTTT
clone_size: .; d_call: TRBD1; j_call: TRBJ2-7; v_call: TRBV5-1; cdr3_aa: CASSLGQGYYEQYF; cdr3_nt: TGCGCCAGCAGCTTGGGACAGGGATACTACGAGCAGTACTTC
clone_size: .; d_call: .; j_call: TRBJ2-7; v_call: TRBV7-9; cdr3_aa: CASSLGGGAEQYF; cdr3_nt: TGTGCCAGCAGCTTAGGAGGAGGGGCCGAGCAGTACTTC
clone_size: .; d_call: .; j_call: TRBJ2-7; v_call: TRBV28; cdr3_aa: CATRKAYRTYEQYF; cdr3_nt: TGTGCCACCCGGAAAGCGTATAGAACCTACGAGCAGTACTTC
clone_size: .; d_call: TRBD1; j_call: TRBJ1-5; v_call: TRBV19; cdr3_aa: CASSIVLGGHQPQHF; cdr3_nt: TGTGCCAGTAGTATAGTTTTAGGGGGCCATCAGCCCCAGCATTTT
clone_size: .; d_call: TRBD2; j_call: TRBJ2-7; v_call: TRBV7-8; cdr3_aa: CASSPGGHEQYF; cdr3_nt: TGTGCCAGCAGCCCGGGAGGACACGAGCAGTACTTC
clone_size: .; d_call: .; j_call: TRBJ1-1; v_call: TRBV25-1; cdr3_aa: CASSGIGGFSYAFF; cdr3_nt: TGTGCCAGCAGCGGTATAGGAGGGTTCAGCTACGCTTTCTTT
clone_size: .; d_call: TRBD1; j_call: TRBJ2-1; v_call: TRBV28; cdr3_aa: CASSLGSGGKVARYNEQFF; cdr3_nt: TGTGCCAGCAGTTTAGGGTCAGGGGGAAAGGTTGCGCGCTACAATGAGCAGTTCTTC
clone_size: .; d_call: TRBD2; j_call: TRBJ2-5; v_call: TRBV7-2; cdr3_aa: CASSFSGGRETQYF; cdr3_nt: TGTGCCAGCAGCTTTAGCGGGGGAAGGGAGACCCAGTACTTC
clone_size: .; d_call: .; j_call: TRBJ2-1; v_call: TRBV7-2; cdr3_aa: CASSLAGVSGNEQFF; cdr3_nt: TGTGCCAGCAGCTTAGCCGGAGTATCAGGGAATGAGCAGTTCTTC
clone_size: few; d_call: .; j_call: TRBJ1-5; v_call: TRBV5-6; cdr3_aa: CASSRLGDSNQPQHF; cdr3_nt: TGTGCCAGCAGCCGTCTCGGGGATAGCAATCAGCCCCAGCATTTT
clone_size: .; d_call: TRBD1; j_call: TRBJ1-2; v_call: TRBV14; cdr3_aa: CASSQENRGYGYTF; cdr3_nt: TGTGCCAGCAGCCAAGAGAACAGGGGCTATGGCTACACCTTC
clone_size: .; d_call: TRBD1; j_call: TRBJ1-2; v_call: TRBV6-1; cdr3_aa: CASSSTGEANYGYTF; cdr3_nt: TGTGCCAGCAGTAGTACAGGGGAGGCTAACTATGGCTACACCTTC
clone_size: .; d_call: TRBD1; j_call: TRBJ2-3; v_call: TRBV5-4; cdr3_aa: CASSSPGQHTDTQYF; cdr3_nt: TGTGCCAGCAGTTCACCGGGACAGCACACAGATACGCAGTATTTT
clone_size: .; d_call: TRBD1; j_call: TRBJ1-4; v_call: TRBV27; cdr3_aa: CASTGGGGEKLFF; cdr3_nt: TGTGCCAGTACAGGGGGGGGAGGAGAAAAACTGTTTTTT
clone_size: .; d_call: TRBD1; j_call: TRBJ2-7; v_call: TRBV7-2; cdr3_aa: CASSLVTGSGYEQYF; cdr3_nt: TGTGCCAGCAGCTTAGTGACAGGGAGTGGCTACGAGCAGTACTTC
clone_size: .; d_call: .; j_call: TRBJ1-1; v_call: TRBV6-5; cdr3_aa: CASRVGRDTLEAFF; cdr3_nt: TGTGCCAGCAGAGTGGGCCGAGATACCCTTGAAGCTTTCTTT
clone_size: .; d_call: TRBD1; j_call: TRBJ1-1; v_call: TRBV5-1; cdr3_aa: CASSSIQGVNTEAFF; cdr3_nt: TGCGCCAGCAGCTCCATACAGGGGGTGAACACTGAAGCTTTCTTT
clone_size: .; d_call: .; j_call: TRBJ1-1; v_call: TRBV7-9; cdr3_aa: CASSPFTGTEAFF; cdr3_nt: TGTGCCAGCAGCCCCTTCACGGGCACTGAAGCTTTCTTT
clone_size: .; d_call: TRBD2; j_call: TRBJ2-4; v_call: TRBV15; cdr3_aa: CATSTSRTSGGFSFKNIQYF; cdr3_nt: TGTGCCACCAGCACCAGCAGGACTAGCGGGGGGTTCAGTTTCAAAAACATTCAGTACTTC
clone_size: .; d_call: .; j_call: TRBJ2-3; v_call: TRBV18; cdr3_aa: CASSPVRDLGTDTQYF; cdr3_nt: TGTGCCAGCTCACCGGTAAGGGACTTGGGCACAGATACGCAGTATTTT
clone_size: .; d_call: .; j_call: TRBJ1-1; v_call: TRBV28; cdr3_aa: CASSFRSGEAFF; cdr3_nt: TGTGCCAGCAGTTTTCGGTCGGGTGAAGCTTTCTTT
clone_size: .; d_call: .; j_call: TRBJ2-2; v_call: TRBV7-2; cdr3_aa: CASSRTPRHTGELFF; cdr3_nt: TGTGCCAGCAGCCGGACTCCCCGCCACACCGGGGAGCTGTTTTTT
clone_size: .; d_call: TRBD2; j_call: TRBJ2-1; v_call: TRBV28; cdr3_aa: CASSFNLPGLAGGEQFF; cdr3_nt: TGTGCCAGCAGTTTCAATTTACCGGGACTAGCGGGAGGGGAGCAGTTCTTC
clone_size: .; d_call: .; j_call: TRBJ2-1; v_call: TRBV7-9; cdr3_aa: CASSLEGGISYNEQFF; cdr3_nt: TGTGCCAGCAGCTTAGAGGGCGGGATCTCCTACAATGAGCAGTTCTTC
clone_size: .; d_call: .; j_call: TRBJ2-1; v_call: TRBV9; cdr3_aa: CASKPGALYNEQFF; cdr3_nt: TGTGCCAGTAAACCGGGAGCCCTTTACAATGAGCAGTTCTTC